Listed below are T cell receptor beta chains from one sample, sequenced in a study of blood T cell repertoires in COVID-19. Here immunoSEQ multiplex PCR was the method, and the copy in TCRdb shows in-frame clones only, minus some. The sample consists of about 240,000 clones, about nine tenths of them appearing once. Input material: peripheral blood. These receptors were taken from a man between 60 and 75 years old who had recovered from COVID-19. Each CDR3 is given with its conserved first and last residue. The D gene is left open where the match is weak. Some rows have no size entry. The others give once, few or many, or a class for an expanded clone.

clone size,V gene,J gene,D gene,CDR3 DNA,CDR3 protein
NA,TRBV2,TRBJ1-3,TRBD1,TGTGCCAGCAGTAGGGACAGGGCGGACACCATATATTTT,CASSRDRADTIYF
NA,TRBV19,TRBJ1-5,NA,TGTGCCAGTAGTAAAGTTTTCTACGAGAATCAGCCCCAGCATTTT,CASSKVFYENQPQHF
NA,TRBV5-1,TRBJ1-1,TRBD1,TGCGCCAGCAGCTTGAACAGGGGAAACACTGAAGCTTTCTTT,CASSLNRGNTEAFF
NA,TRBV2,TRBJ1-2,NA,TGTGCCAGCAGAAGACAGGTTAAGCCCGACGACACCTTC,CASRRQVKPDDTF
NA,TRBV30,TRBJ1-2,NA,TGTGCCTGGACCCTCAGGGCCTTCTATGGCTACACCTTC,CAWTLRAFYGYTF
NA,TRBV24-1,TRBJ2-1,NA,TGTGCCACCAGTGATTTACCTAGCAATGAGCAGTTCTTC,CATSDLPSNEQFF
NA,TRBV27,TRBJ1-1,NA,TGTGCCAGCAGTTTATTTTTGGGGAGGAACACTGAAGCTTTCTTT,CASSLFLGRNTEAFF
NA,TRBV5-6,TRBJ2-3,TRBD2,TGTGCCAGCAGCTACAGGACTAGCGGGGTCGTAGATACGCAGTATTTT,CASSYRTSGVVDTQYF
NA,TRBV20-1,TRBJ1-2,NA,TGCAGTGCTAGAGTATCAGTGGGCTACACCTTC,CSARVSVGYTF
NA,TRBV20-1,TRBJ2-3,TRBD2,TGCAGTGCTAGTGGACCTTTAGCGGGGGCAACAGATACGCAGTATTTT,CSASGPLAGATDTQYF
NA,TRBV7-9,TRBJ2-7,TRBD2,TGTGCCAGCAGCCACCTAGGGAAGCGGGGGGCCGTCGAGCAGTACTTC,CASSHLGKRGAVEQYF
NA,TRBV5-1,TRBJ1-2,NA,TGCGCCAGCAGCTTGAGTGCAGCTAACTATGGCTACACCTTC,CASSLSAANYGYTF
NA,TRBV7-9,TRBJ1-4,NA,TGTGCCAGCAGCCTGGATTCGGGGTTCCGGAATGGTGAAAAACTGTTTTTT,CASSLDSGFRNGEKLFF
NA,TRBV6-5,TRBJ2-1,TRBD1,TGTGCCAGCAGCCGGGGACAGGCTCGTAATGAGCAGTTCTTC,CASSRGQARNEQFF
NA,TRBV11-2,TRBJ1-2,NA,TGTGCCAGCAGCCGAGGCACGGGGAACTATGGCTACACCTTC,CASSRGTGNYGYTF
NA,TRBV15,TRBJ1-4,NA,TGTGCCACCAGCAAGTGGACAGCGACTAATGAAAAACTGTTTTTT,CATSKWTATNEKLFF
NA,TRBV5-4,TRBJ2-7,NA,TGTGCCAGCAGCTTTAAGGGGTTCGACGAGCAGTACTTC,CASSFKGFDEQYF
few,TRBV5-1,TRBJ1-2,TRBD1,TGCGCCAGCAGCATTGGACCTCAGGGGGCAAGTGGCTACACCTTC,CASSIGPQGASGYTF
NA,TRBV5-5,TRBJ2-2,NA,TGTGCCAGCAGCCCGAGCTCAGACAGGCGGGCCGGGGAGCTGTTTTTT,CASSPSSDRRAGELFF
few,TRBV29-1,TRBJ1-1,NA,TGCAGTACGAAGGGACTGGGGAACACTGAAGCTTTCTTT,CSTKGLGNTEAFF
NA,TRBV11-2,TRBJ2-3,NA,TGTGCCAGCAGCTTAGGCGCTCGCGGGGGCAGCACAGATACGCAGTATTTT,CASSLGARGGSTDTQYF
NA,TRBV5-1,TRBJ2-1,TRBD1,TGCGCCAGCAGCGTATCGACAGGGGGCGGCTACAATGAGCAGTTCTTC,CASSVSTGGGYNEQFF
once,TRBV7-8,TRBJ2-2,TRBD2,TGTGCCAGCAGCTTATTGACTAGCGGGGGCAGGACCGGGGAGCTGTTTTTT,CASSLLTSGGRTGELFF
NA,TRBV6-5,TRBJ1-6,NA,TGTGCCAGCATGGGCCACAGGATTCTAAGTTCACCCCTCCACTTT,CASMGHRILSSPLHF
NA,TRBV11-2,TRBJ2-1,NA,TGTGCCAGCAGCTTAGACCCCGCCAGGGCCCCCTACAATGAGCAGTTCTTC,CASSLDPARAPYNEQFF
NA,TRBV19,TRBJ2-2,TRBD1,TGTGCCAGTAGTACCTGGGACAGGAACACCGGGGAGCTGTTTTTT,CASSTWDRNTGELFF
NA,TRBV3-1/TRBV3-2,TRBJ2-1,NA,TGTGCCAGCAGCCAAATTAGCGGCTACAATGAGCAGTTCTTC,CASSQISGYNEQFF
NA,TRBV2,TRBJ2-1,NA,TGTGCCCCGGGCGGGGATCAAGCCTACAATGAGCAGTTCTTC,CAPGGDQAYNEQFF
few,TRBV19,TRBJ1-3,NA,TGTGCCAGTAGCGGAGGGAGGACTGGAAACACCATATATTTT,CASSGGRTGNTIYF
NA,TRBV7-2,TRBJ2-4,TRBD1,TGTGCCAGCAGCTTCCCCGGGACAGCTAAAAACATTCAGTACTTC,CASSFPGTAKNIQYF
once,TRBV7-9,TRBJ1-3,NA,TGTGCCAGCAGCCCCTCATCCCCCGGGATTGGAAACACCATATATTTT,CASSPSSPGIGNTIYF
NA,TRBV10-2,TRBJ2-5,TRBD1,TGCGCCAGCAGCAGGGGGCTTTTAGGGACCCAGTACTTC,CASSRGLLGTQYF
NA,TRBV18,TRBJ2-1,TRBD1,TGTGCCAGCTCCAGAAAAGACAGGGACGAGCAGTTCTTC,CASSRKDRDEQFF
NA,TRBV6-5,TRBJ1-5,NA,TGTGCCAGCAGCCCCGGGTCATATCAGCCCCAGCATTTT,CASSPGSYQPQHF
NA,TRBV3-1/TRBV3-2,TRBJ1-6,TRBD1,TGTGCCAGCACTCCCCGGACAGGTCAAAATTCACCCCTCCACTTT,CASTPRTGQNSPLHF
NA,TRBV18,TRBJ2-3,NA,TGTGCCAGCTCGGGGCTGAACACAGATACGCAGTATTTT,CASSGLNTDTQYF
few,TRBV19,TRBJ1-3,NA,TGTGCCAGTACCATCTTTAATGCAGGATTCGGCACCATATATTTT,CASTIFNAGFGTIYF
NA,TRBV6-1,TRBJ2-2,NA,TGTGCCAGCAGTGAACTTATTGAAGGACAGTGGCCGAACACCGGGGAGCTGTTTTTT,CASSELIEGQWPNTGELFF
NA,TRBV4-2,TRBJ1-2,NA,TGTGCCAGCAGCCAAGAACGCTCCGCGGAGGGCTACACCTTC,CASSQERSAEGYTF
NA,TRBV7-8,TRBJ2-5,NA,TGTGCCAGCAGCTTAAACAGGGACCTCCAAGAGACCCAGTACTTC,CASSLNRDLQETQYF
NA,TRBV29-1,TRBJ2-6,NA,TGCAGCGTTGAAGATCCGTTAGGGGCTGGGGCCAACGTCCTGACTTTC,CSVEDPLGAGANVLTF
NA,TRBV12-5,TRBJ2-2,TRBD1,TGTGCTAGTGGCCGGACAGGGGGCACCGGGGAGCTGTTTTTT,CASGRTGGTGELFF
once,TRBV27,TRBJ2-7,NA,TGTGCCAGCAGAATATCCGGGACACCATTCTACGAGCAGTACTTC,CASRISGTPFYEQYF
NA,TRBV24-1,TRBJ1-1,NA,TGTGCCACCAGTGATTTCGGACGGACCGCGGGAGCTTTCTTT,CATSDFGRTAGAFF
NA,TRBV7-6,TRBJ1-2,NA,TGTGCCAGCAGTCCCATCAGGACACCTTCCTATGGCTACACCTTC,CASSPIRTPSYGYTF
NA,TRBV5-1,TRBJ2-2,TRBD1,TGCGCCAGCAGCTTGGGACAGGGGGCGCCCGGGGAGCTGTTTTTT,CASSLGQGAPGELFF
NA,TRBV7-9,TRBJ2-7,NA,TGTGCCAGCAGCTTAGGGGACAACTGGGAGCAGTACTTC,CASSLGDNWEQYF
once,TRBV3-1/TRBV3-2,TRBJ2-1,NA,TGTGCCAGCAGCCAAGACTCGGGGTCTATTTACAATGAGCAGTTCTTC,CASSQDSGSIYNEQFF
NA,TRBV18,TRBJ1-2,TRBD1,TGTGCCAGCTCACCGGGACAGGGGGCTCTTGTCTACACCTTC,CASSPGQGALVYTF
NA,TRBV7-9,TRBJ2-3,TRBD2,TGTGCCAGCAGCCCCGGACTAGCGGGGTCGGATACGCAGTATTTT,CASSPGLAGSDTQYF
NA,TRBV18,TRBJ2-2,TRBD1,TGTGCCAGCTCAGCTGGACAGGGTACATCCACCGGGGAGCTGTTTTTT,CASSAGQGTSTGELFF
NA,TRBV15,TRBJ2-4,TRBD2,TGTGCCACCAGCCGAGAGGGAACCGCGGGGGGCTCGTCCAAAAACATTCAGTACTTC,CATSREGTAGGSSKNIQYF